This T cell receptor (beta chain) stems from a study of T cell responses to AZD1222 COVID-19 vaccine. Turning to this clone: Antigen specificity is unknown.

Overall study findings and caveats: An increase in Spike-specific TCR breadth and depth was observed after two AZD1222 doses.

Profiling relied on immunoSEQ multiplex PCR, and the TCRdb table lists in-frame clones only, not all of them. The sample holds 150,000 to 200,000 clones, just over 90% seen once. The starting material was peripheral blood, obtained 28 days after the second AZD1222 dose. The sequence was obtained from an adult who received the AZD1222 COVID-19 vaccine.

CDR3 amino acids: CASSYSNRNTEAFF. Written as DNA, the CDR3 is TGTGCCAGCAGTTACTCGAACAGGAACACTGAAGCTTTCTTT. The rearrangement links TRBV6-6 to TRBJ1-1, with D hard to call. The CDR3 consists of 14 residues. V was trimmed by 0 bases and J by 1 base, leaving 6 bases between them. Germline V CDR1 and CDR2: MNHNY, SVGAGI (reference sequence).